This is a list of T cell receptor beta chains from one sample in a study of blood T cell repertoires in COVID-19. The method was immunoSEQ multiplex PCR; TCRdb's version includes in-frame clones alone and lacks a portion of them. The sample lists 35,000 to 45,000 clones, around nine tenths seen once, with roughly 32% in the top ten. What was sequenced was peripheral blood. Every receptor here comes from a man aged 65-85 years with active COVID-19. CDR3s include the opening cysteine and the closing phenylalanine or tryptophan. D genes are given only for firm matches. Clone size is stated in some rows and not others, as once, few, many or a class when expanded.

clone_size: NA
v_call: TRBV28
d_call: TRBD2
j_call: TRBJ2-1
cdr3_aa: CASSLFTSGSDEQFF
cdr3_nt: TGTGCCAGCAGTTTATTCACTAGCGGGAGTGATGAGCAGTTCTTC

clone_size: NA
v_call: TRBV19
d_call: TRBD2
j_call: TRBJ2-2
cdr3_aa: CASLGAGGPSPGELFF
cdr3_nt: TGTGCCAGTCTCGGGGCGGGAGGGCCCTCCCCCGGGGAGCTGTTTTTT

clone_size: NA
v_call: TRBV1
d_call: NA
j_call: TRBJ2-7
cdr3_aa: CTSSQEGDEQYF
cdr3_nt: TGCACCAGCAGCCAAGAAGGGGACGAGCAGTACTTC

clone_size: NA
v_call: TRBV7-9
d_call: TRBD1
j_call: TRBJ2-7
cdr3_aa: CASSPDRIDRQYF
cdr3_nt: TGTGCCAGCAGCCCGGACAGGATCGACCGGCAGTACTTC

clone_size: once
v_call: TRBV5-1
d_call: NA
j_call: TRBJ2-3
cdr3_aa: CASSPSLRHPTDTQYF
cdr3_nt: TGCGCCAGCAGCCCATCCCTGCGGCACCCCACGGATACGCAGTATTTT

clone_size: once
v_call: TRBV19
d_call: NA
j_call: TRBJ2-3
cdr3_aa: CASNEGADTQYF
cdr3_nt: TGTGCCAGTAATGAGGGAGCGGATACGCAGTATTTT

clone_size: NA
v_call: TRBV9
d_call: TRBD1
j_call: TRBJ2-1
cdr3_aa: CASSLLSGTGVYNEQFF
cdr3_nt: TGTGCCAGCAGCCTCCTCTCCGGGACAGGGGTTTACAATGAGCAGTTCTTC

clone_size: NA
v_call: TRBV6-2/TRBV6-3
d_call: NA
j_call: TRBJ2-1
cdr3_aa: CASSPFGAEYNEQFF
cdr3_nt: TGTGCCAGCAGCCCGTTTGGGGCGGAATACAATGAGCAGTTCTTC

clone_size: once
v_call: TRBV7-2
d_call: NA
j_call: TRBJ1-1
cdr3_aa: CASSLDARKNTEAFF
cdr3_nt: TGTGCCAGCAGCTTAGATGCCAGAAAGAACACTGAAGCTTTCTTT

clone_size: NA
v_call: TRBV11-2
d_call: TRBD1
j_call: TRBJ2-3
cdr3_aa: CASSSYRGRGDTQYF
cdr3_nt: TGTGCCAGCAGTTCTTACAGGGGGCGAGGAGATACGCAGTATTTT